This T cell receptor (beta chain) was recovered during a study of cytomegalovirus exposure and HLA in healthy donors. Across the whole study: Earlier findings included some 100 million unique TCR beta sequences obtained from about 180 million T cells. Study-wide results and caveats: Later analysis identified a missense DCLRE1C variant that was linked to TCR beta V- and J-gene trimming. Sequencing depth roughly uniform across donors was assumed in presence/absence analyses.

This clone was seen once. Antigen specificity is unknown. Primers for the PCR totalled 60 Vbeta and 13 Jbeta. Sequencing used immunoSEQ multiplex PCR; TCRdb keeps in-frame clones, though not all of them. The table has 210,000 or so clones, more than 70% seen once. This CDR3 is 13 amino acids long. The germline V gene encodes CDR1 MNHEY and CDR2 SMNVEV (reference sequence). V lost 8 bases, J lost 5 bases, and 4 bases stayed unmatched. The chain employs TRBV27 and TRBJ2-2, with 8 bases fitting TRBD1. The clonotype originates from a human donor in good health. Sequencing was done on a sample of PBMCs. The CDR3 DNA follows: TGTGCCAGCTCGCACAGGGGGACCGGGGAGCTGTTTTTT. It is translated as CASSHRGTGELFF.